This TCR beta chain was documented in a study of blood T cells in healthy people across ages. The individuals who served as donors were healthy Caucasians living in Russia, aged about 6 to 95. This clonotype showed up just a few times. Next came a second PCR, run for about 6 to 11 cycles, which used a sample-barcoded 5' primer along with a J-beta primer mix. MiXCR, applied by TCRdb to the 5' RACE reads, yields one record per CDR3 protein. The data show 920,000 or so distinct CDR3 sequences, more than 35% seen once. This sequence originates from a woman in her fifties or sixties in good health. The sequencing sample was made of blood.

The CDR3: CASSLLGLGDNEQFF. The CDR3 coding sequence is TGTGCCAGCAGCTTATTAGGACTAGGTGACAATGAGCAGTTCTTC. The chain is built from TRBV11-2 and TRBJ2-1, with 7 bases lining up with TRBD2. Trimming took 2 bases from V and 5 from J; bases not matched to a gene: 6. The CDR3 is made up of 15 amino acids. Germline loops: CDR1 SGHAT, CDR2 FQNNGV.